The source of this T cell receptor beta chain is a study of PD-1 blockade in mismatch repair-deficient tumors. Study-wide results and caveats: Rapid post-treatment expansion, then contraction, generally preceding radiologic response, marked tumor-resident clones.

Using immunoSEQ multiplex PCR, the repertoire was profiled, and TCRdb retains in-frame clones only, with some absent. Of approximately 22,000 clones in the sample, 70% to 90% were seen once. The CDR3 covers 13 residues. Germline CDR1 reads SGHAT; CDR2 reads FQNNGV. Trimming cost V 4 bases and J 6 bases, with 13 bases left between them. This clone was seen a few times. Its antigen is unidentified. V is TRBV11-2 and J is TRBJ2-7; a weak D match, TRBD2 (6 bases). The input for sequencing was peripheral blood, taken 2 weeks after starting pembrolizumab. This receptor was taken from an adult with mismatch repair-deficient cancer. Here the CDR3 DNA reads TGTGCCAGCAGCTCCCAAACGGGGGTCGAGCAGTACTTC. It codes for CASSSQTGVEQYF.